A single sample gave rise to the 17 T cell receptor beta chains below, sequenced in a study of blood T cells in healthy people across ages. A sample-barcoded 5' primer and a J-beta primer mix were used in a second PCR of roughly 6 to 11 cycles. TCRdb passed the 5' RACE reads through MiXCR, listing each CDR3 protein once. Here the sample spans roughly 680,000 distinct CDR3 sequences, 45% to 60% being singletons. Sequencing input: blood. The source of these receptors is a woman aged 80 or over in good health.

This clonotype was detected ten times or more. The chain recombines TRBV12-3 or TRBV12-4 with TRBJ1-2, with D tentatively TRBD1 (6 bases). Trimming pared 5 bases from V and 10 bases from J, leaving 23 bases between. CDR3 size: 15 residues. The CDR3 is CASSPLDSLIKDYTF. The CDR3 nucleotides read TGTGCCAGCAGTCCCCTGGACAGCCTCATTAAGGACTACACCTTC.

The chain links TRBV27 to TRBJ2-5, with D unclear. The J call may be incorrect, as the DNA end agrees better with TRBJ2-7. The CDR3 is 13 residues long. Looked up from germline, CDR1 is MNHEY and CDR2 is SMNVEV (reference sequence). The CDR3 loop reads CASGSGVTYEQYF. Here the CDR3 DNA reads TGTGCCAGCGGTTCTGGCGTTACCTACGAGCAGTACTTC.

This clonotype was seen a single time. A junction boundary mismatches the germline segment, possibly from a read error. J is TRBJ2-5 and V is TRBV7-9, with 8 bases fitting TRBD2. Germline-derived CDR1 and CDR2 are SEHNR and FQNEAQ (reference sequence). This CDR3 region has 11 residues. The CDR3 sequence: CAGSPGLEQYF. The CDR3 region has the DNA TGTGCCGGCAGCCCGGGACTAGAGCAGTACTTC.

The gene calls are TRBV6-1 and TRBJ2-1; 8 bases align to TRBD2. The ends lost 7 bases at V and 8 bases at J; junction bases unmatched: 13. The CDR3 covers 15 residues. Germline values: CDR1 MNHNS, CDR2 SASEGT. The CDR3 DNA is TGTGCCAGCACCCTGAAAGGGGGACTAGTCGATGAGCAGTTCTTC. It is translated as CASTLKGGLVDEQFF.

The sample holds a few counts of this clonotype. The genes are TRBV4-1 and TRBJ2-2; 8 positions match TRBD1. CDR1 and CDR2 (germline): MGHRA, YSYEKL. V shed 3 bases and J 5 bases; nucleotides not matched to a gene: 8. The CDR3 spans 16 residues. The CDR3 DNA reads as TGCGCCAGCAGCCACAACGGACAGGGAGGAACCGGGGAGCTGTTTTTT. This codes for CASSHNGQGGTGELFF.

V is TRBV2 and J is TRBJ1-2; unclear D gene. The CDR3 contains 14 residues. CDR1 SNHLY and CDR2 FYNNEI come from the germline V gene. Trimming removed 8 bases from V and 9 bases from J, with 22 bases in between. DNA of the CDR3: TGTGCCAGCGGAGGCGGGAGCTTAGGGTATAGCTACACCTTC. This encodes CASGGGSLGYSYTF.

This clonotype occurred a few times. The CDR3 loop reads CASSVGGQGFGEQYF. The CDR3 coding sequence is TGTGCCAGCAGCGTAGGGGGACAGGGTTTCGGTGAGCAGTACTTC. This chain links TRBV9 with TRBJ2-7; TRBD1 matches at 9 bases. V was pared by 0 bases and J by 7 bases, with 8 bases of the junction left unmatched. This CDR3 comprises 15 residues. Germline CDR1 is SGDLS and CDR2 is YYNGEE.

This chain links TRBV2 with TRBJ1-4, with 7 bases that match TRBD1. The CDR3 consists of 14 residues. CDR1 SNHLY and CDR2 FYNNEI come from the germline V gene. V gave up 9 bases and J gave up 7 bases; unmatched junction bases: 11. The CDR3 sequence: CASIRGGGSEKLFF. The CDR3 DNA sequence: TGTGCCAGTATCCGCGGAGGGGGCAGTGAAAAACTGTTTTTT.

This clonotype was counted ten times or more. This rearrangement joins TRBV15 to TRBJ2-1; D may correspond to TRBD1 or TRBD2 (5 bases each). There are 13 residues in the CDR3. Per germline, CDR1 LNHNV and CDR2 YYDKDF (reference sequence). Trimming stripped 0 bases from V and 9 bases from J, with 9 bases between. The CDR3 nucleotides read TGTGCCACCAGCAGAGATGTAGGGACTGAGCAGTTCTTC. Amino acid sequence: CATSRDVGTEQFF.

Ten or more counts support this clonotype. The J gene is TRBJ2-1, the V gene TRBV11-2; 9 bases map to TRBD2. J lost 12 bases, V lost 1 base, and 13 bases had no gene match. Germline V gene data show CDR1 as SGHAT and CDR2 as FQNNGV. The CDR3 is 16 amino acids. The CDR3 reads CASSLVQGAGGKTQFF. The CDR3 DNA reads TGTGCCAGCAGCTTAGTTCAAGGCGCGGGGGGGAAGACGCAGTTCTTC.

The rearrangement joins TRBV20-1 to TRBJ1-1; D may be TRBD1 (5 bases). Germline V CDR1 and CDR2: DFQATT, SNEGSKA (reference sequence). The germline V and J ends were trimmed by 5 bases and 2 bases, with 12 bases remaining between them. This CDR3 is built from 13 residues. This CDR3 is CSAPDDSNTEAFF. The DNA for the CDR3 is TGCAGTGCTCCCGACGACAGCAACACTGAAGCTTTCTTT.

The CDR3 spells CAISGLDTQYF. The CDR3 DNA reads TGTGCCATCAGTGGGCTGGATACGCAGTATTTT. The chain combines TRBV10-3 with TRBJ2-3; the D is unclear. The V end was cut by 4 bases, the J end by 6 bases, with 5 bases between. The germline gives CDR1 ENHRY, CDR2 SYGVKD. The CDR3 consists of 11 residues.

This clonotype was counted many times. The chain recombines TRBV7-6 with TRBJ1-1; TRBD1 might be the D (5 bases). Germline loops: CDR1 SGHVS, CDR2 FNYEAQ. Trimming cost V 5 bases and J 0 bases, with 19 bases left between them. The CDR3 length is 17 residues. Written as DNA, the CDR3 is TGTGCCAGCAGCCTCCGAGTGGGGGGAACCATGAACACTGAAGCTTTCTTT. Its protein is CASSLRVGGTMNTEAFF.

V is TRBV4-3 and J is TRBJ2-3, with 10 bases identical to TRBD2. J gave up 2 bases and V 2 bases, and 10 bases lay outside the gene matches. This CDR3 region has 18 residues. Germline V CDR1 and CDR2: LGHNA, YSLEER. CDR3 sequence: CASSQLDIAGGPTDTQYF. DNA for the CDR3: TGCGCCAGCAGCCAACTGGATATAGCGGGGGGCCCCACAGATACGCAGTATTTT.

Remarks on this clonotype: A much larger clone lies a single base off, so this may be a read error. V gene TRBV13 combines with J gene TRBJ2-1, with D tentatively TRBD1 (5 bases). The V and J ends lost 6 bases and 10 bases respectively, with 19 bases between them. Germline CDR1 reads PRHDT; CDR2 reads FYEKMQ (reference sequence). This CDR3 region has 14 residues. CDR3 protein: CASSGAEALYEQFF. CDR3 nucleotides: TGTGCCAGCAGTGGGGCAGAGGCCCTCTACGAGCAGTTCTTC. The whole variable domain, remainder taken from reference TRBV13 and TRBJ2-1, is AAGVIQSPRHLIKEKRETATLKCYPIPRHDTVYWYQQGPGQDPQFLISFYEKMQSDKGSIPDRFSAQQFSDYHSELNMSSLELGDSALYFCASSGAEALYEQFFGPGTRLTVL.

The J gene is TRBJ2-4, the V gene TRBV12-3 or TRBV12-4; D gene uncertain. Trimming pared 3 bases from V and 7 bases from J, leaving 7 bases between. CDR3 length: 12 residues. The CDR3 DNA sequence: TGTGCCAGCAGTTTTGAGGAGAACATTCAGTACTTC. This sequence encodes CASSFEENIQYF.

The V and J genes are TRBV12-3 or TRBV12-4 and TRBJ1-1, with 7 bases that match TRBD1. This CDR3 region has 15 residues. V was pared by 7 bases and J by 5 bases, with 13 bases of the junction left unmatched. The CDR3 DNA follows: TGTGCCAGCACCTCAAGTAGGTCAGGGGGGACTGAAGCTTTCTTT. This sequence encodes CASTSSRSGGTEAFF.